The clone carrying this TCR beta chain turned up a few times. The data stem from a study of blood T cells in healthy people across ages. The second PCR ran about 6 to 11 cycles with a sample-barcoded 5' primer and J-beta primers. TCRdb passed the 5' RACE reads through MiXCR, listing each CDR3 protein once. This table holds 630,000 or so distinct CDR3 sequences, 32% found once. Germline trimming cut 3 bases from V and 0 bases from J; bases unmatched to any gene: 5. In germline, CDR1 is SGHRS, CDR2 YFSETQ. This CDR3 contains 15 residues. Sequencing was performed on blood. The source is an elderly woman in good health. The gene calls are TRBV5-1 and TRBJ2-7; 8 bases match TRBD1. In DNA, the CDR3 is TGCGCCAGCAGCTACTTGGGACAGGACTCCTACGAGCAGTACTTC. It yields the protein CASSYLGQDSYEQYF.